The present entry profiles one T cell receptor (beta chain) with its context. Its antigen remains unidentified. CDR1 and CDR2 from the germline V gene are SGHRS and YFSETQ. The CDR3 is 16 amino acids. V dropped 0 bases and J dropped 2 bases, with 13 bases sitting between them. Here immunoSEQ multiplex PCR was the method, and the copy in TCRdb shows in-frame clones only, minus some. Of 45,000 to 60,000 clones listed, about 75% are singletons. Isolating CD4+ T cells followed less than 12 days of culture. Infection dated between March and December 2020, before the Alpha, Beta and Delta variants reached the United States. This record belongs to a study of vaccination effects on CD4 cells after COVID-19. Study-level results: After vaccination, at late timepoints, clones induced by infection and by vaccine contracted markedly.

This clonotype was sampled from a human donor who had a prior SARS-CoV-2 infection. The rearrangement joins TRBV5-1 to TRBJ2-3; weak D call: TRBD1 (5 bases). Sequencing was performed on CD4+ T cells from PBMCs cultured without peptide, taken before COVID-19 vaccination. The CDR3 loop is CASSLAAGFSTDTQYF. The CDR3 bases are TGCGCCAGCAGCTTGGCGGCAGGGTTTTCCACAGATACGCAGTATTTT.